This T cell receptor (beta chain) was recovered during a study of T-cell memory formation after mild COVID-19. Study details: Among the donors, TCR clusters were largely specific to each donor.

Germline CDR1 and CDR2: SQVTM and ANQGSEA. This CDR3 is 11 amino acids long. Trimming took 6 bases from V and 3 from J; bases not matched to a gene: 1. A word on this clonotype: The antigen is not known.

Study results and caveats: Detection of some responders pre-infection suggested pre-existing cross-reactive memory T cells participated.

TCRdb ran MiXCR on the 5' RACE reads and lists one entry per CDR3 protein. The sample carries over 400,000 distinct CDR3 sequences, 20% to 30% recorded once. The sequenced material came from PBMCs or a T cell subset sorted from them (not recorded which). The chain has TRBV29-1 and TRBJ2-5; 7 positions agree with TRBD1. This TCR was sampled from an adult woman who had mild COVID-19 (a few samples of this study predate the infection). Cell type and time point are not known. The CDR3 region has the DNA TGCAGCGTCGGGACAGAAGAGACCCAGTACTTC. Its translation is CSVGTEETQYF.